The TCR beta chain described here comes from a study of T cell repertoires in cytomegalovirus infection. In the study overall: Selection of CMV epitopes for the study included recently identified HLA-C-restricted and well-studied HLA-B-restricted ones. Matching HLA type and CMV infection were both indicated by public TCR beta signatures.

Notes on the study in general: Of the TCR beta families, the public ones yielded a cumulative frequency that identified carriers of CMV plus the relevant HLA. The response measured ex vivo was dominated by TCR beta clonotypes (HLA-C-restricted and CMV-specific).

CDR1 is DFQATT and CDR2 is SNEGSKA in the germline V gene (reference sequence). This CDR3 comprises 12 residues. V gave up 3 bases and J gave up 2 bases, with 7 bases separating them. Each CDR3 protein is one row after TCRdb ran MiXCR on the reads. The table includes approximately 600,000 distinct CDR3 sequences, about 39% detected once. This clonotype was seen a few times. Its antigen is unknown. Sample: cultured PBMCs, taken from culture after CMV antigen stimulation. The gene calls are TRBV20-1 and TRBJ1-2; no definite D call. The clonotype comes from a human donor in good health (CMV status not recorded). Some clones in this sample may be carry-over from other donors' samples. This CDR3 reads CSASPPNYGYTF. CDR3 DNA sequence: TGCAGTGCTAGCCCCCCCAACTATGGCTACACCTTC.